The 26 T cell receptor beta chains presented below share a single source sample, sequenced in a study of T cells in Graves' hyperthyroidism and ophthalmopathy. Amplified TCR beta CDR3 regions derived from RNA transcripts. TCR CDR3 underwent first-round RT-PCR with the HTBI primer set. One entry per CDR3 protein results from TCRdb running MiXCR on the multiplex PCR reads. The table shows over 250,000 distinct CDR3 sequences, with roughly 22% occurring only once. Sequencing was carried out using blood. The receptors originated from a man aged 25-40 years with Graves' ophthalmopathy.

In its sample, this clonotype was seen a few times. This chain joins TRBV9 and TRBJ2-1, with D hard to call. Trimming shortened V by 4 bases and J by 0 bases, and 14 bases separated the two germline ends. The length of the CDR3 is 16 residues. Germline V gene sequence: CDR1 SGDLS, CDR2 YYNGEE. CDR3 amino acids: CASSYLDPSSYNEQFF. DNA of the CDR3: TGTGCCAGCAGCTACCTAGACCCGAGCTCCTACAATGAGCAGTTCTTC.

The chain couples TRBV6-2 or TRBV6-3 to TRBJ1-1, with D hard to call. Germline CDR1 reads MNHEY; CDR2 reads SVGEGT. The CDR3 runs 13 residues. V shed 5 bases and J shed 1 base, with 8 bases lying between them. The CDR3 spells CASSSSGNTEAFF. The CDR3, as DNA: TGTGCCAGCAGTAGCTCTGGGAACACTGAAGCTTTCTTT.

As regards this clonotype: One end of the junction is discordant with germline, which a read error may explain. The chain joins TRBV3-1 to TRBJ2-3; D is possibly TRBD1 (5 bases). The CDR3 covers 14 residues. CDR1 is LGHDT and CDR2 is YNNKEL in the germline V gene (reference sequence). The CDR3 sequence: CASSQEIATGTQYF. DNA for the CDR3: TGCGCCAGCAGCCAAGAGATTGCCACAGGTACGCAGTATTTT.

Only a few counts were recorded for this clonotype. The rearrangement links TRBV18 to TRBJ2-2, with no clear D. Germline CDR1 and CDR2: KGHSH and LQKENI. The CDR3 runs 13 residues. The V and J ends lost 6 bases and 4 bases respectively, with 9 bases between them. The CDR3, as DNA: TGTGCCAGCTCGGGTCTTCTCACCGGGGAGCTGTTTTTT. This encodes CASSGLLTGELFF.

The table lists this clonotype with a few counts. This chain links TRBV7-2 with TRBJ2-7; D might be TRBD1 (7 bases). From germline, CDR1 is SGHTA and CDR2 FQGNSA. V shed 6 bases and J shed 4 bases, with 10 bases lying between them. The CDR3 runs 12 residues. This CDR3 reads CASRPGGYEQYF. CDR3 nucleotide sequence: TGTGCCAGCAGGCCAGGGGGGTACGAGCAGTACTTC. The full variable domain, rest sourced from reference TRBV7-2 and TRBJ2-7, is GAGVSQSPSNKVTEKGKDVELRCDPISGHTALYWYRQSLGQGLEFLIYFQGNSAPDKSGLPSDRFSAERTGGSVSTLTIQRTQQEDSAVYLCASRPGGYEQYFGPGTRLTVT.

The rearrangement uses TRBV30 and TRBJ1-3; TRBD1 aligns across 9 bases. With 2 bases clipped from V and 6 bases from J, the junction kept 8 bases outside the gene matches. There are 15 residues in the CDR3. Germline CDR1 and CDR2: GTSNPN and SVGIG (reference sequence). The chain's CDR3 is CAWSPRDRVSNTIYF. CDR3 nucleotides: TGTGCCTGGAGTCCCCGGGACAGGGTGTCAAACACCATATATTTT.

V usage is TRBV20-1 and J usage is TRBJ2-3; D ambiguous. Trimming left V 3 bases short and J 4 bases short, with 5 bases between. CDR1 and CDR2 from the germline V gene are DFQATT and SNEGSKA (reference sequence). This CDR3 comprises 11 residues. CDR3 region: CSASISDTQYF. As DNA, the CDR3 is TGCAGTGCTAGTATATCAGATACGCAGTATTTT.

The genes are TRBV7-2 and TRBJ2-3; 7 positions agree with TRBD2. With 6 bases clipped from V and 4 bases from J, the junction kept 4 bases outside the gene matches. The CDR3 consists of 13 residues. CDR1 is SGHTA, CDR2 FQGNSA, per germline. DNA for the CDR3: TGTGCCAGCAGTCGGACTAGGTCAGATACGCAGTATTTT. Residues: CASSRTRSDTQYF.

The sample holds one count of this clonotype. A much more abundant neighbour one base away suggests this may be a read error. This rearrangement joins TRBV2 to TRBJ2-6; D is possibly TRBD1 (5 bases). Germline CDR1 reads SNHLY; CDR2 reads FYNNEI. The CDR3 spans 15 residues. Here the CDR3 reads CAGSYQGSGANVLTF. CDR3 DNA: TGTGCCGGCAGTTACCAGGGTTCTGGGGCCAACGTCCTGACTTTC.

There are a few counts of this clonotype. The CDR3 loop reads CASSFGQVRETQYF. CDR3 DNA sequence: TGTGCCAGCAGTTTTGGGCAAGTCCGGGAGACCCAGTACTTC. V gene TRBV12-3 or TRBV12-4 combines with J gene TRBJ2-5; D is ambiguous. The CDR3 consists of 14 residues. The V end lost 3 bases, the J end lost 5 bases, and 13 bases lay between the germline ends.

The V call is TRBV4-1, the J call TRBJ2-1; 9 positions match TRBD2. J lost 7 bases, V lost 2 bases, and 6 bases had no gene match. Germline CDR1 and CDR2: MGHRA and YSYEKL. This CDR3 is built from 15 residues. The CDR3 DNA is TGCGCCAGCAGCCAACTTAGCGGGAGTATAAATGAGCAGTTCTTC. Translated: CASSQLSGSINEQFF.

The CDR3 bases are TGTGCCAGCATCAAAGCTAGCGGGAGGTCCCTCGAGCAGTACTTC. The encoded protein is CASIKASGRSLEQYF. V usage is TRBV28 and J usage is TRBJ2-7; 11 bases align to TRBD2. Trimming removed 7 bases from V and 6 bases from J; junction bases left unmatched: 11. Germline V lookup: CDR1 MDHEN, CDR2 SYDVKM. The CDR3 extends over 15 amino acids.

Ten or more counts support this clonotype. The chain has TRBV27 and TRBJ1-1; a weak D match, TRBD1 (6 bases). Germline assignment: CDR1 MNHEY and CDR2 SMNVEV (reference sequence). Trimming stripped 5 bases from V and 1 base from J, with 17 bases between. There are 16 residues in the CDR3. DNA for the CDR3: TGTGCCAGCAGTACCCGCGGGGGCGGGGGGAACACTGAAGCTTTCTTT. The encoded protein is CASSTRGGGGNTEAFF.

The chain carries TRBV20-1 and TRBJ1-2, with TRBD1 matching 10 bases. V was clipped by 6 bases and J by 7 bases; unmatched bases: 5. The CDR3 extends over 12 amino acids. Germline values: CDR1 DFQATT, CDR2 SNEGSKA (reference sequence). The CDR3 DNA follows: TGCAGTGCAAGCGACAGGGGGCTTGGCTACACCTTC. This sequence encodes CSASDRGLGYTF.

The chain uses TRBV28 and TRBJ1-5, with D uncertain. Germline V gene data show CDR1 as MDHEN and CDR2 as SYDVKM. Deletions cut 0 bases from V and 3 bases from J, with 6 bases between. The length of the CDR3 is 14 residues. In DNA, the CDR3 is TGTGCCAGCAGTTTATGGGAGGTCAATCAGCCCCAGCATTTT. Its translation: CASSLWEVNQPQHF.

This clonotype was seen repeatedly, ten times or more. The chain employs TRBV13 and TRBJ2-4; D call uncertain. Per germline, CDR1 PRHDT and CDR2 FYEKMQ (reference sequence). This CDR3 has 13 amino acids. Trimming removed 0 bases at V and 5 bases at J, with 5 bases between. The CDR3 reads CASSLGSENIQYF. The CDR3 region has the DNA TGTGCCAGCAGCTTAGGTTCAGAAAACATTCAGTACTTC.

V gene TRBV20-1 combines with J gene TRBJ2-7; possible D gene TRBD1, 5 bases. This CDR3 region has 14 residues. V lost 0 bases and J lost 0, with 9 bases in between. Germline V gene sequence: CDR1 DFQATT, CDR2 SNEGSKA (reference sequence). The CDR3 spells CSARDQGSSYEQYF. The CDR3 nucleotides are TGCAGTGCTAGAGATCAGGGCAGCTCCTACGAGCAGTACTTC.

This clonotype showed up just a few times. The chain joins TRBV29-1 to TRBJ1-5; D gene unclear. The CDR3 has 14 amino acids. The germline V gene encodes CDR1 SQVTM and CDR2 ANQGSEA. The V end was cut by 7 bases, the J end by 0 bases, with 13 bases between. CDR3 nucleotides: TGCAGCGCTCTGGGCTCGGATAGCAATCAGCCCCAGCATTTT. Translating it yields CSALGSDSNQPQHF.

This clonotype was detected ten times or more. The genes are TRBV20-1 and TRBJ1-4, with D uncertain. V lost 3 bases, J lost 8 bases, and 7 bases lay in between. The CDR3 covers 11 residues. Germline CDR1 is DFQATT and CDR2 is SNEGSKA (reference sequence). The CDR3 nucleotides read TGCAGTGCTAGGGGAAGCGAAAAACTGTTTTTT. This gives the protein CSARGSEKLFF.

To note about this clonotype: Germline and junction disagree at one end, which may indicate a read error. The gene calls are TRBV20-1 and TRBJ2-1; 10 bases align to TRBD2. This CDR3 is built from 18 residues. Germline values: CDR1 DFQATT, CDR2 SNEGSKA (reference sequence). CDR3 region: CSAHPLSGRARVYNGQFF. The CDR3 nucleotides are TGCAGTGCCCACCCGCTAAGCGGGAGGGCCCGAGTCTACAATGGGCAGTTCTTC.

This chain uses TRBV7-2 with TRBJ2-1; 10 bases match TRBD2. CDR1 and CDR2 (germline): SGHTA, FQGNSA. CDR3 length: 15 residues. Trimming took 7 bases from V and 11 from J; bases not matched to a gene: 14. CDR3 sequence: CASNQRSGRATQQFF. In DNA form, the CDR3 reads TGTGCCAGCAATCAAAGGAGCGGGAGGGCCACACAGCAGTTCTTC.

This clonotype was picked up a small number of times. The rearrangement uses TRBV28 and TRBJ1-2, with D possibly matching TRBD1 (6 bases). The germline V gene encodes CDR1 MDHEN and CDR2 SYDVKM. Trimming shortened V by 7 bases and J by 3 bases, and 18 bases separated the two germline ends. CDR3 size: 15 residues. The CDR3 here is CASIAALGHDYGYTF. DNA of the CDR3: TGTGCCAGCATTGCTGCCCTGGGACATGACTATGGCTACACCTTC.

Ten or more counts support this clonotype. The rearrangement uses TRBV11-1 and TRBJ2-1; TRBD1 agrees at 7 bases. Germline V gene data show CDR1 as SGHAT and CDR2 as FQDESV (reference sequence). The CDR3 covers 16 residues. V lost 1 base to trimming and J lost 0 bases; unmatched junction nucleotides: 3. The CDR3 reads CASSLEGGYSYNEQFF. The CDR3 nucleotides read TGTGCCAGCAGCTTAGAAGGGGGCTACTCCTACAATGAGCAGTTCTTC.

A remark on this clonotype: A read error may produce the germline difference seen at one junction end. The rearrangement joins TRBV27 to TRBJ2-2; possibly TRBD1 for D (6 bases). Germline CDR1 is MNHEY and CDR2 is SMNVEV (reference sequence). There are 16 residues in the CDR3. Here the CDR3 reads CASSLKGQAKTGELFF. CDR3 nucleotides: TGTGCCAGCAGTTTGAAGGGACAAGCGAAGACCGGGGAGCTGTTTTTT.

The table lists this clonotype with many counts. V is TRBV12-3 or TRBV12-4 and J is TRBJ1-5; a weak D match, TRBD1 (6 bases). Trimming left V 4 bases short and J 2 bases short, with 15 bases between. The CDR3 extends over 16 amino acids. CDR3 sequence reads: CASSSAGGARNQPQHF. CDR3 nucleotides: TGTGCCAGCAGTTCCGCTGGGGGGGCGCGCAATCAGCCCCAGCATTTT.

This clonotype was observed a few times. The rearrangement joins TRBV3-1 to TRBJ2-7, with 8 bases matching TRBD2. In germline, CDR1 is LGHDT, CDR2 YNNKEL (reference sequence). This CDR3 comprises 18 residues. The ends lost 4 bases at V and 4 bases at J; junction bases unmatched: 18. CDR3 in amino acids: CASSPYRSSGLGIYEQYF. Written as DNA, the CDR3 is TGTGCCAGCAGCCCCTACCGATCTAGCGGGCTGGGGATTTACGAGCAGTACTTC.